The clone carrying this T cell receptor beta chain has more than one count but fewer than ten. The antigen is undetermined. The record originates from a study of cytomegalovirus exposure and HLA in healthy donors. Trimming stripped 7 bases from V and 6 bases from J, with 19 bases between. The germline CDR1 and CDR2 sequences are SGDLS and YYNGEE. The length of the CDR3 is 14 residues. A multiplex PCR was run with 60 Vbeta primers and 13 Jbeta primers. Original data processing: Later, an analysis found around 77 million unique TCR beta chains, and around 10 million of these were shared. Repertoires were generated with immunoSEQ multiplex PCR, while TCRdb's copy carries only in-frame clones and drops some. Clone size and V and J calls were adopted from that table, with D and trimming inferred from the DNA. The sample records some 160,000 clones, 80% being singletons. Points from the study as a whole: CMV serostatus was the sole immune exposure information available.

The sequenced sample consisted of PBMCs. V usage is TRBV9 and J usage is TRBJ1-1; D may be TRBD1 (6 bases). This TCR was sampled from a male donor in good health and CMV-seropositive. The CDR3: CASGDIIKSPEAFF. CDR3 bases: TGTGCCAGCGGGGACATCATTAAGTCCCCTGAAGCTTTCTTT.